The rows below give T cell receptor beta chains drawn from one sample of a study of vaccination effects on CD4 cells after COVID-19. Their antigen targets remain unknown. This table comes from immunoSEQ multiplex PCR, and its TCRdb copy is limited to in-frame clones, with some not included. The table shows about 66,000 clones, with roughly 79% occurring only once. The sample was CD4+ T cells from PBMCs cultured with HCoV-OC43 spike peptides, taken after COVID-19 vaccination. All receptors derive from a human donor who received a COVID-19 vaccine. Both conserved end residues are part of each CDR3. The D gene is left open where the match is weak. Size is omitted from some rows. Given values are once, few, many or a class for expanded clones.

size: NA
V: TRBV12-3/TRBV12-4
J: TRBJ1-1
D: NA
CDR3: CASSEETGPEAFF
DNA: TGTGCCAGCAGTGAGGAGACAGGACCTGAAGCTTTCTTT

size: NA
V: TRBV5-6
J: TRBJ2-1
D: TRBD2
CDR3: CASSLRLRGPAGGYNEQFF
DNA: TGTGCCAGCAGCCTACGGCTGAGGGGACCAGCGGGGGGATACAATGAGCAGTTCTTC

size: NA
V: TRBV7-2
J: TRBJ2-1
D: NA
CDR3: CASSSGLYEQFF
DNA: TGTGCCAGCAGCTCGGGGCTTTATGAGCAGTTCTTC

size: NA
V: TRBV4-1
J: TRBJ1-2
D: NA
CDR3: CASSQDAGNANYGYTF
DNA: TGCGCCAGCAGCCAAGATGCAGGGAACGCTAACTATGGCTACACCTTC

size: NA
V: TRBV30
J: TRBJ1-1
D: NA
CDR3: CASTDSPVGTEAFF
DNA: TGTGCCTCTACGGACAGCCCCGTGGGCACTGAAGCTTTCTTT

size: NA
V: TRBV29-1
J: TRBJ1-3
D: NA
CDR3: CSVYVEVPGNTIYF
DNA: TGCAGCGTTTATGTAGAAGTCCCTGGAAACACCATATATTTT

size: NA
V: TRBV28
J: TRBJ1-2
D: NA
CDR3: CASSPDRNGYTF
DNA: TGTGCCAGCAGTCCGGATCGAAATGGCTACACCTTC

size: once
V: TRBV28
J: TRBJ1-2
D: TRBD1
CDR3: CASRGQGYGYGYTF
DNA: TGTGCCAGCAGAGGACAGGGGTACGGCTATGGCTACACCTTC

size: NA
V: TRBV5-4
J: TRBJ1-2
D: NA
CDR3: CASSLGQWGGYGYTF
DNA: TGTGCCAGCAGCTTGGGGCAGTGGGGAGGCTATGGCTACACCTTC

size: NA
V: TRBV6-5
J: TRBJ2-1
D: NA
CDR3: CASSYRDIRFF
DNA: TGTGCCAGCAGTTACAGGGACATACGGTTCTTC

size: NA
V: TRBV7-9
J: TRBJ1-2
D: NA
CDR3: CASSLGGINYGYTF
DNA: TGTGCCAGCAGCTTAGGGGGGATTAACTATGGCTACACCTTC

size: NA
V: TRBV12-3/TRBV12-4
J: TRBJ1-6
D: NA
CDR3: CASSFSGNSPLHF
DNA: TGTGCCAGCAGTTTTTCCGGAAATTCACCCCTCCACTTT

size: few
V: TRBV13
J: TRBJ2-2
D: TRBD1
CDR3: CASSRRETGSTGELFF
DNA: TGTGCCAGCAGCCGACGTGAGACAGGGTCTACCGGGGAGCTGTTTTTT

size: NA
V: TRBV24-1
J: TRBJ1-2
D: NA
CDR3: CATSSDDGYTF
DNA: TGTGCCACCAGTTCAGACGATGGCTACACCTTC

size: NA
V: TRBV11-2
J: TRBJ1-2
D: NA
CDR3: CASSFRNGYTF
DNA: TGTGCCAGCAGCTTCAGGAACGGCTACACCTTC

size: few
V: TRBV27
J: TRBJ2-1
D: NA
CDR3: CASTRRRGVRGEQFF
DNA: TGTGCCAGCACTAGGAGACGTGGGGTACGGGGTGAGCAGTTCTTC

size: NA
V: TRBV19
J: TRBJ2-5
D: NA
CDR3: CASSKNQETQYF
DNA: TGTGCCAGTAGTAAAAACCAAGAGACCCAGTACTTC

size: NA
V: TRBV14
J: TRBJ2-1
D: NA
CDR3: CASSHVKSPGDEQFF
DNA: TGTGCCAGCAGCCACGTAAAATCACCCGGGGATGAGCAGTTCTTC

size: NA
V: TRBV7-3
J: TRBJ2-1
D: NA
CDR3: CASSLSMSDEQFF
DNA: TGTGCCAGCAGCCTATCGATGAGTGATGAGCAGTTCTTC

size: NA
V: TRBV25-1
J: TRBJ2-1
D: TRBD2
CDR3: CASSEAGGSNEQFF
DNA: TGTGCCAGCAGTGAGGCGGGGGGGAGCAATGAGCAGTTCTTC

size: NA
V: TRBV25-1
J: TRBJ1-1
D: NA
CDR3: CASSRWGAAFF
DNA: TGTGCCAGCAGTCGGTGGGGGGCGGCTTTCTTT

size: NA
V: TRBV5-1
J: TRBJ2-2
D: TRBD1
CDR3: CASSLEGRGHGELFF
DNA: TGCGCCAGCAGCTTGGAGGGCAGGGGGCACGGGGAGCTGTTTTTT

size: NA
V: TRBV5-1
J: TRBJ2-1
D: TRBD2
CDR3: CASAGTSGANEQFF
DNA: TGCGCCAGCGCCGGGACTAGCGGGGCCAATGAGCAGTTCTTC

size: few
V: TRBV5-1
J: TRBJ1-6
D: NA
CDR3: CASSLGIPYNSPLHF
DNA: TGCGCCAGCAGCTTGGGGATCCCCTATAATTCACCCCTCCACTTT